This entry concerns a single T cell receptor beta chain. These data belong to a study of blood T cell repertoires in COVID-19. Looking at the study overall: The analysed material was cDNA or gDNA that came from T cells, B-cell-depleted T cells, or PBMCs.

How the authors handled the data: Amplification of reference gene primers was used by the study to estimate nucleated cell counts. Sequenced by immunoSEQ multiplex PCR; TCRdb stores in-frame clones only, minus some. V and J calls and clone size are given by that table; D and trimming were obtained from the DNA. The sample lists about 200,000 clones; roughly 88% were seen once. CDR1 is SNHLY and CDR2 is FYNNEI in the germline V gene. The V segment lost 7 bases and the J segment 11 bases; nucleotides outside the gene matches: 18. The CDR3 totals 17 residues. The chain recombines TRBV2 with TRBJ2-3, with 13 bases aligning to TRBD2. This clonotype was obtained from a human donor with active or convalescent COVID-19. The donor label of this sample is uncertain. Sequenced material: peripheral blood. The CDR3 DNA reads TGTGCCAGCACTAGAGGGACTAGCGGGGACCTCACATTCAAGCAGTATTTT. It codes for CASTRGTSGDLTFKQYF.